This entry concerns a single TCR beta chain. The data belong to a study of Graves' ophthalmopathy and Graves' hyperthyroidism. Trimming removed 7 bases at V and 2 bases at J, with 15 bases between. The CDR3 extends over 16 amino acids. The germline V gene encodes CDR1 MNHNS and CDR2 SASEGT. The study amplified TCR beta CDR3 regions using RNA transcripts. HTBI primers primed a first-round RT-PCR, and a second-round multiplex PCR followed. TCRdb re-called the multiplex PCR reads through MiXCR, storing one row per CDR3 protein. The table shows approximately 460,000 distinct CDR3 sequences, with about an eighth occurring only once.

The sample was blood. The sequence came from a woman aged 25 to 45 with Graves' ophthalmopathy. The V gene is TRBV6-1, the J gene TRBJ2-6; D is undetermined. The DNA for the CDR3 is TGTGCCAGCAAATTACGACGCGTACCTGGGGCCAACGTCCTGACTTTC. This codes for CASKLRRVPGANVLTF.